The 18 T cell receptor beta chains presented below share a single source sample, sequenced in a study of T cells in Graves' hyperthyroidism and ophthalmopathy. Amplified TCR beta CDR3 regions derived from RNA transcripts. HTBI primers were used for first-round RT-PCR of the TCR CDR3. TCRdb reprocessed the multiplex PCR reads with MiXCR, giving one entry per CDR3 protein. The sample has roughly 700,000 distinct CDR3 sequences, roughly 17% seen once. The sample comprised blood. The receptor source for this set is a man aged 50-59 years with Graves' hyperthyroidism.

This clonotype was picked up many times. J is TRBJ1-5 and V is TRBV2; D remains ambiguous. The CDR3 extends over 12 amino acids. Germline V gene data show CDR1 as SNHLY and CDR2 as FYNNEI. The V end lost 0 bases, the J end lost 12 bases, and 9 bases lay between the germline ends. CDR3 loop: CASSEALRGQHF. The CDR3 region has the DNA TGTGCCAGCAGTGAAGCCCTACGTGGCCAGCATTTT.

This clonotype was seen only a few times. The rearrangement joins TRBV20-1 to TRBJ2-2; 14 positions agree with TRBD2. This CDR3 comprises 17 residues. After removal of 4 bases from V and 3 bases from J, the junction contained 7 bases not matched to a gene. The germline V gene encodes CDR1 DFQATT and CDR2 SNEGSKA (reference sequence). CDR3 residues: CSAKKGLAGEDTGELFF. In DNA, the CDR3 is TGCAGTGCTAAAAAGGGACTAGCGGGAGAGGACACCGGGGAGCTGTTTTTT.

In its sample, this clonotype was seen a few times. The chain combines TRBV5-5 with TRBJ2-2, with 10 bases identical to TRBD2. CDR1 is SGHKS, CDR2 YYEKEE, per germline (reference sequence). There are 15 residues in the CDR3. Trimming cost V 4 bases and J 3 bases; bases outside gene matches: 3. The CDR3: CASSQLAGHTGELFF. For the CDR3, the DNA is TGTGCCAGCAGCCAACTAGCGGGGCACACCGGGGAGCTGTTTTTT.

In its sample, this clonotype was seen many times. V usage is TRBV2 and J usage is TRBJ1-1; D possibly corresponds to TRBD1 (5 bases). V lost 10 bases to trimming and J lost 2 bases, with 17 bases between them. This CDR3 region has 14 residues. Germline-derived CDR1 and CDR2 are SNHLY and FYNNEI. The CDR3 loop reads CAIPGETANTEAFF. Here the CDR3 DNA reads TGTGCCATCCCCGGAGAGACAGCCAACACTGAAGCTTTCTTT.

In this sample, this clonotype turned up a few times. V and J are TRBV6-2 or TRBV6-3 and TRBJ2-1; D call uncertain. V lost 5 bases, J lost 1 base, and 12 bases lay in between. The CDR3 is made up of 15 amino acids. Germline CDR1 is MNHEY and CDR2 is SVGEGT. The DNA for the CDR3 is TGTGCCAGCAGTCAGGACGGAGTATCCTACAATGAGCAGTTCTTC. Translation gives CASSQDGVSYNEQFF.

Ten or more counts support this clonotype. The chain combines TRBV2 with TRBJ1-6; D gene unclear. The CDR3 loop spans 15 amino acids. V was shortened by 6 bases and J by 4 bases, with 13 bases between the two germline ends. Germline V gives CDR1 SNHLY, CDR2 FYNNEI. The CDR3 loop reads CASSDDVGYNSPLHF. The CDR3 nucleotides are TGTGCCAGCAGCGACGACGTGGGTTATAATTCACCCCTCCACTTT.

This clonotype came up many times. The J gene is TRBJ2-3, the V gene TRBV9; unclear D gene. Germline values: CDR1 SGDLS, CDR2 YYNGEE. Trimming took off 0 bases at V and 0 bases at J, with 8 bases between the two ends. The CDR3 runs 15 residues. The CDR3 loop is CASSVVGTSTDTQYF. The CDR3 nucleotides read TGTGCCAGCAGCGTAGTCGGTACTAGCACAGATACGCAGTATTTT. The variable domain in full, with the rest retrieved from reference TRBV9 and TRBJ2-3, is DSGVTQTPKHLITATGQRVTLRCSPRSGDLSVYWYQQSLDQGLQFLIQYYNGEERAKGNILERFSAQQFPDLHSELNLSSLELGDSALYFCASSVVGTSTDTQYFGPGTRLTVL.

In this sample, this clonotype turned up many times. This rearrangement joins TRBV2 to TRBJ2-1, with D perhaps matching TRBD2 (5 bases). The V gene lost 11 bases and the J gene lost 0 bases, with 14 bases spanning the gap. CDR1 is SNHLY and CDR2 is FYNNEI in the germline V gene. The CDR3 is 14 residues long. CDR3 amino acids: CAGLEGPSYNEQFF. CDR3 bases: TGTGCCGGTCTTGAGGGCCCCTCCTACAATGAGCAGTTCTTC.

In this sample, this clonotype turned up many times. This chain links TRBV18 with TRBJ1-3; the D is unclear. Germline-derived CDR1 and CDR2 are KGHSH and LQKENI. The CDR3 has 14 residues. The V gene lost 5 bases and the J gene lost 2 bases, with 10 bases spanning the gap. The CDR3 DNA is TGTGCCAGCTCAGGGCTGTTGGCTGGAAACACCATATATTTT. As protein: CASSGLLAGNTIYF.

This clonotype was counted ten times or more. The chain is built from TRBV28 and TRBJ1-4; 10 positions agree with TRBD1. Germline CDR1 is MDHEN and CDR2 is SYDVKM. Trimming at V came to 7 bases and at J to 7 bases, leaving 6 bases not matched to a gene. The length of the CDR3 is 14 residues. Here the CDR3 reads CASKLTGGGEKLFF. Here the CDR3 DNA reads TGTGCCAGCAAACTGACAGGGGGCGGTGAAAAACTGTTTTTT.

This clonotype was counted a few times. The CDR3 DNA reads TGTGCCAGCAGCTTGGACAGGGAACAGACTGAAGCTTTCTTT. It yields the protein CASSLDREQTEAFF. The rearrangement joins TRBV7-3 to TRBJ1-1, with TRBD1 matching 8 bases. Per the germline V gene, CDR1 is SGHTA and CDR2 is FQGTGA. Trimming took 3 bases from V and 5 from J; bases not matched to a gene: 5. The CDR3 has 14 amino acids. The variable domain in full, with the rest retrieved from reference TRBV7-3 and TRBJ1-1, is GAGVSQTPSNKVTEKGKYVELRCDPISGHTALYWYRQSLGQGPEFLIYFQGTGAADDSGLPNDRFFAVRPEGSVSTLKIQRTERGDSAVYLCASSLDREQTEAFFGQGTRLTVV.

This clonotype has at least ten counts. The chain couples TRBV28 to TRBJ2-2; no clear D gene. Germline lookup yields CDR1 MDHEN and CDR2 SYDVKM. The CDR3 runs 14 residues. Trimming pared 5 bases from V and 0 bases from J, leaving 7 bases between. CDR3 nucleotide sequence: TGTGCCAGCAGTCCTCACACGAACACCGGGGAGCTGTTTTTT. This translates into CASSPHTNTGELFF. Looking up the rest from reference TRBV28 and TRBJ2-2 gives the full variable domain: DVKVTQSSRYLVKRTGEKVFLECVQDMDHENMFWYRQDPGLGLRLIYFSYDVKMKEKGDIPEGYSVSREKKERFSLILESASTNQTSMYLCASSPHTNTGELFFGEGSRLTVL.

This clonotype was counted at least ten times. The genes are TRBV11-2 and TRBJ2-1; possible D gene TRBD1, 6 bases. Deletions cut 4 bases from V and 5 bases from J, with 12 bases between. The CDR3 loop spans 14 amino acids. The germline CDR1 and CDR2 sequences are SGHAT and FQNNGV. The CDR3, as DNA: TGTGCCAGCAGCTCCAGGACAGCCAACAATGAGCAGTTCTTC. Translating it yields CASSSRTANNEQFF.

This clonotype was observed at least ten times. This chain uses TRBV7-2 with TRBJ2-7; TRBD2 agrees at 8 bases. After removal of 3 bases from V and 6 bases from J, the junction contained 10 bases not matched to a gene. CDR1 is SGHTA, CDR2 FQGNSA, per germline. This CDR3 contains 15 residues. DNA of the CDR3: TGTGCCAGCAGCTTGTACGCTCTCGCGGGAGGCGAGCAGTACTTC. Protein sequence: CASSLYALAGGEQYF.

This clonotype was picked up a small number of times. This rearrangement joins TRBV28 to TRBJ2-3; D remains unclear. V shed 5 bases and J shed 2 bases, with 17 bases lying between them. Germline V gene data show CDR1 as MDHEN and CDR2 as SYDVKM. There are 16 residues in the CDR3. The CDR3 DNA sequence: TGTGCCAGCAGTCCCTTTGCCGACCCGACCACAGATACGCAGTATTTT. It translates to CASSPFADPTTDTQYF.

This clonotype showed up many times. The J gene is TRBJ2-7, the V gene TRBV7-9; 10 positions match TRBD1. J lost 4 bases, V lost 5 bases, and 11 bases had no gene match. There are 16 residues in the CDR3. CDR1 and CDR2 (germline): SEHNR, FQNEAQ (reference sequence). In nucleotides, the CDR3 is TGTGCCAGCAGCGCCGACAGGGGGCGAGGGATTTACGAGCAGTACTTC. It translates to CASSADRGRGIYEQYF.

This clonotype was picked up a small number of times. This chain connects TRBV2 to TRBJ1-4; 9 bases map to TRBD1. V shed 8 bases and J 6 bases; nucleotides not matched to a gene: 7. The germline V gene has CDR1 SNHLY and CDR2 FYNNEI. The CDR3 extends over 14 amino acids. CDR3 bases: TGTGCCAGCTCAAGGGACAGGGCAGATGAAAAACTGTTTTTT. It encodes CASSRDRADEKLFF.

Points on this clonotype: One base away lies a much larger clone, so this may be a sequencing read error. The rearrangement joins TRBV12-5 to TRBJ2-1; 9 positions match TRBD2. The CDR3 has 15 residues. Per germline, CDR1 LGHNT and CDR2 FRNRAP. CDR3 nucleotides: TGTACTAGTGGCCTGTGGCTAGCGGGAAACAATGAGCAGTTCTTC. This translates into CTSGLWLAGNNEQFF.